The 13 T cell receptor beta chains listed next were all sequenced from one sample in a study of cytomegalovirus exposure and HLA in healthy donors. The PCR ran on 60 Vbeta and 13 Jbeta primers. Assay: immunoSEQ multiplex PCR; the TCRdb copy retains only in-frame clones and omits some. This specimen shows 55,000 or so clones; the ten leading clones hold roughly 9.6%. The sequencing input was PBMCs. All receptors come from a woman in her 50s in good health and CMV-seropositive.

V is TRBV30 and J is TRBJ1-1; the D gene is possibly TRBD1 (6 bases). This CDR3 has 15 amino acids. V lost 7 bases, J lost 3 bases, and 21 bases lay in between. Germline CDR1 reads GTSNPN; CDR2 reads SVGIG (reference sequence). This chain's CDR3 is CASMNHRDGDTEAFF. Here the CDR3 DNA reads TGTGCCTCGATGAACCACAGGGATGGGGACACTGAAGCTTTCTTT.

This chain connects TRBV7-2 to TRBJ1-3; D is possibly TRBD1 (6 bases). There are 17 residues in the CDR3. Trimming pared 5 bases from V and 1 base from J, leaving 18 bases between. Germline V gene sequence: CDR1 SGHTA, CDR2 FQGNSA. The CDR3: CASSGRRGGQSGNTIYF. DNA of the CDR3: TGTGCCAGCAGCGGGAGGAGGGGGGGGCAGTCTGGAAACACCATATATTTT.

The genes are TRBV18 and TRBJ1-1, with 7 bases identical to TRBD1. The V segment lost 4 bases and the J segment 0 bases; nucleotides outside the gene matches: 2. This CDR3 has 14 amino acids. Germline CDR1 reads KGHSH; CDR2 reads LQKENI. CDR3 coding DNA: TGTGCCAGCTCACGGGGACAGCTGAACACTGAAGCTTTCTTT. Its protein is CASSRGQLNTEAFF.

This chain links TRBV5-1 with TRBJ2-7, with a possible D match to TRBD2 (7 bases). The CDR3 is 13 amino acids. V was shortened by 5 bases and J by 3 bases, with 12 bases between the two germline ends. Looked up from germline, CDR1 is SGHRS and CDR2 is YFSETQ. Here the CDR3 reads CASRAGANYEQYF. CDR3 nucleotide sequence: TGCGCCAGCAGGGCGGGGGCCAACTACGAGCAGTACTTC.

The chain joins TRBV6-6 to TRBJ2-7, with 10 positions matching TRBD1. The germline gives CDR1 MNHNY, CDR2 SVGAGI (reference sequence). J was trimmed by 10 bases and V by 8 bases; bases with no gene match: 8. The CDR3 is 12 residues long. The CDR3, as DNA: TGTGCCAGCGCAGACAGGGGGCGGCACCAGTACTTC. It yields the protein CASADRGRHQYF.

The genes are TRBV7-8 and TRBJ2-7; TRBD2 is a possible D gene (6 bases). CDR1 and CDR2 from the germline V gene are SGHVS and FQNEAQ. V lost 5 bases, J lost 2 bases, and 16 bases lay in between. The CDR3 has 15 residues. CDR3 in amino acids: CASSGGLSEAYEQYF. The CDR3, as DNA: TGTGCCAGCAGCGGAGGACTATCGGAAGCCTACGAGCAGTACTTC.

The chain joins TRBV6-1 to TRBJ2-7, with D perhaps TRBD2 (5 bases). Germline values: CDR1 MNHNS, CDR2 SASEGT. Trimming pared 6 bases from V and 4 bases from J, leaving 13 bases between. The CDR3 sequence is 13 residues long. CDR3 sequence: CASSAPGRYEQYF. The CDR3 DNA reads TGTGCCAGCAGCGCACCTGGGAGATACGAGCAGTACTTC.

The rearrangement joins TRBV27 to TRBJ2-7, with 7 bases identical to TRBD2. The germline V gene encodes CDR1 MNHEY and CDR2 SMNVEV (reference sequence). This CDR3 is built from 14 residues. V gave up 4 bases and J gave up 7 bases; unmatched junction bases: 10. The CDR3 DNA sequence: TGTGCCAGCAGTTCGCTGGCCGGGGGAGGGGAGCAGTACTTC. This sequence encodes CASSSLAGGGEQYF.

The chain carries TRBV7-9 and TRBJ2-3; the D is unclear. CDR1 and CDR2 from the germline V gene are SEHNR and FQNEAQ (reference sequence). The germline V and J ends were trimmed by 6 bases and 4 bases, with 11 bases remaining between them. The CDR3 runs to 13 residues. Written as DNA, the CDR3 is TGTGCCAGCAGTTACTCCAGGTCAGATACGCAGTATTTT. It is translated as CASSYSRSDTQYF.

The chain employs TRBV7-2 and TRBJ2-5; tentatively, D is TRBD2 (7 bases). CDR1 and CDR2 (germline): SGHTA, FQGNSA. V lost 7 bases and J 13 bases, leaving 25 bases between the germline ends. The CDR3 spans 14 residues. The CDR3 protein is CASTIRGGNTRTYF. Written as DNA, the CDR3 is TGTGCCAGCACTATAAGGGGGGGGAACACGAGGACGTACTTC.

The chain is built from TRBV5-4 and TRBJ1-1, with 8 bases aligning to TRBD1. The CDR3 length is 13 residues. The J segment lost 4 bases and the V segment lost 6 bases, leaving 5 bases of the junction unmatched. CDR1 and CDR2 (germline): SGHNT, YYREEE (reference sequence). This CDR3 reads CASTVDRVTEAFF. DNA for the CDR3: TGTGCCAGCACCGTGGACAGGGTCACTGAAGCTTTCTTT.

The chain carries TRBV6-6 and TRBJ1-6, with 8 nucleotides matching TRBD1. This CDR3 comprises 13 residues. J lost 7 bases, V lost 6 bases, and 2 bases had no gene match. The germline V gene encodes CDR1 MNHNY and CDR2 SVGAGI (reference sequence). The CDR3 nucleotides are TGTGCCAGCAGCGGACAGGGAAATTCACCCCTCCACTTT. Translating it yields CASSGQGNSPLHF.

V is TRBV11-2 and J is TRBJ2-7; TRBD2 matches 13 bases. V dropped 4 bases and J dropped 4; count of bases not matched to a gene: 4. CDR1 SGHAT and CDR2 FQNNGV come from the germline V gene. This CDR3 region has 15 residues. CDR3 in amino acids: CASSSGLAGAYEQYF. The CDR3 DNA reads as TGTGCCAGCAGCTCAGGACTAGCGGGAGCGTACGAGCAGTACTTC.